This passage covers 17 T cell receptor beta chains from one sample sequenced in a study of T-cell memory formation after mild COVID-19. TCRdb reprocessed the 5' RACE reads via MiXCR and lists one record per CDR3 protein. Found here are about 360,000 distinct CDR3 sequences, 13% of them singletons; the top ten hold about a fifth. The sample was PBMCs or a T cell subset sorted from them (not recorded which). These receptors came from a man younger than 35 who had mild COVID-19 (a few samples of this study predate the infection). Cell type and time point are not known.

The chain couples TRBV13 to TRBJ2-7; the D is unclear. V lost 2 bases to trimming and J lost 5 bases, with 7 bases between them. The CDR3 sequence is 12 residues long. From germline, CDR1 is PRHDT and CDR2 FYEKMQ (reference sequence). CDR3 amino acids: CASSLQVDEQYF. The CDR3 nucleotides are TGTGCCAGCAGCTTACAGGTGGACGAGCAGTACTTC.

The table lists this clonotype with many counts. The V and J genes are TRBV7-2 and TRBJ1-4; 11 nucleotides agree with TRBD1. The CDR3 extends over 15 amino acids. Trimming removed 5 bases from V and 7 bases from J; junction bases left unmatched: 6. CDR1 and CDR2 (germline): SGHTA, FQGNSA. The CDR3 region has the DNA TGTGCCAGCAGCCCAAGGACAGGGGGCGTTGAAAAACTGTTTTTT. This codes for CASSPRTGGVEKLFF.

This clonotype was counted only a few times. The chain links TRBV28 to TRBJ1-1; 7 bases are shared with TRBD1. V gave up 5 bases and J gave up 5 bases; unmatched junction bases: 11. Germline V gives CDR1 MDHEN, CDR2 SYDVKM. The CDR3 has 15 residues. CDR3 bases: TGTGCCAGCAGTCCACCCAGGGGGTTAAAGACTGAAGCTTTCTTT. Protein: CASSPPRGLKTEAFF.

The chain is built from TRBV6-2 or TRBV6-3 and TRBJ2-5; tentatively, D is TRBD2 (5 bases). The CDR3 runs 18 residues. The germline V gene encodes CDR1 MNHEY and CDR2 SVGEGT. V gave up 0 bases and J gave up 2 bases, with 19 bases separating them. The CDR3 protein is CASSYSIRAGTRQETQYF. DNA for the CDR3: TGTGCCAGCAGTTACTCGATCCGGGCGGGCACTCGACAAGAGACCCAGTACTTC.

CDR3 residues: CASSLADNVDTQYF. CDR3 DNA: TGTGCCAGCAGCTTGGCCGACAACGTGGATACGCAGTATTTT. The chain couples TRBV5-4 to TRBJ2-3; D unclear. V was clipped by 0 bases and J by 6 bases, with 11 bases between them. In germline, CDR1 is SGHNT, CDR2 YYREEE (reference sequence). This CDR3 comprises 14 residues.

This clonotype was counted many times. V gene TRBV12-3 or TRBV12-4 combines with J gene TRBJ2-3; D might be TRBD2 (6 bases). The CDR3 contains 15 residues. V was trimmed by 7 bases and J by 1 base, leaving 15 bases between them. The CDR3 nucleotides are TGTGCCAGCACTAACCCGGAGCGGGGCACAGATACGCAGTATTTT. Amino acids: CASTNPERGTDTQYF.

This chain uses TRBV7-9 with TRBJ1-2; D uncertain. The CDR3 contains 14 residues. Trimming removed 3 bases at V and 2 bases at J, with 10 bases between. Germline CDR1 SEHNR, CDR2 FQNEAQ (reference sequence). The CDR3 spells CASSFEGLNYGYTF. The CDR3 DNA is TGTGCCAGCAGCTTCGAGGGATTAAACTATGGCTACACCTTC.

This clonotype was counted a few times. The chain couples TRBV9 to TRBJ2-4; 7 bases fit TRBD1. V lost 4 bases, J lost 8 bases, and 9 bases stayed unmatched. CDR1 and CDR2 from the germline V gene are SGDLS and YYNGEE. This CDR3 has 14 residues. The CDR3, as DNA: TGTGCCAGCAGCCCCCGACAGGGTGTTCACATTCAGTACTTC. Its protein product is CASSPRQGVHIQYF.

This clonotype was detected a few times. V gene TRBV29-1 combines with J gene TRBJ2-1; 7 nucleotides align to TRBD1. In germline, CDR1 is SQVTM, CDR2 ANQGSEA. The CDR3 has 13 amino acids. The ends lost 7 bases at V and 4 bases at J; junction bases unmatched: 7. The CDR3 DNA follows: TGCAGCGCCGGGACAGATCCTTACAATGAGCAGTTCTTC. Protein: CSAGTDPYNEQFF.

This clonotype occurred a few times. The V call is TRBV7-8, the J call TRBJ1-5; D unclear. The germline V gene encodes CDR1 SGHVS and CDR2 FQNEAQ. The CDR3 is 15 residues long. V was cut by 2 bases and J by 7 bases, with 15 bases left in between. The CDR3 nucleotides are TGTGCCAGCAGCTTACTGAGCGATACCCTCCAGCCCCAGCATTTT. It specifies CASSLLSDTLQPQHF.

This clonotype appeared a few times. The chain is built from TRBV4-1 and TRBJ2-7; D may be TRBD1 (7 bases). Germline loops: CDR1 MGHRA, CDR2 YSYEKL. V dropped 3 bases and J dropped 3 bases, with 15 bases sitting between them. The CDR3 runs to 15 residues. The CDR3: CASSQEGTDIYEQYV. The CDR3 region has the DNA TGCGCCAGCAGCCAGGAGGGGACAGACATCTACGAGCAGTACGTC.

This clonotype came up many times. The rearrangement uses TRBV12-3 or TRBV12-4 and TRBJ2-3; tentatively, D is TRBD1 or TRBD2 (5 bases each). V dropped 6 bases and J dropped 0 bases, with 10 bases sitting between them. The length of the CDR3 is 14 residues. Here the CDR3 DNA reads TGTGCCAGCAGGGGGACGGTTAGCACAGATACGCAGTATTTT. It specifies CASRGTVSTDTQYF.

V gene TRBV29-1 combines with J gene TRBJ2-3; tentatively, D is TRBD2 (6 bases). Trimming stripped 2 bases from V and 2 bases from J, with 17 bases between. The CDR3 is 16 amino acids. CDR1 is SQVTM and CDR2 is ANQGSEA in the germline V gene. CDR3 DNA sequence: TGCAGCGTTGAAACGGGCGGAGGGAGATACACAGATACGCAGTATTTT. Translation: CSVETGGGRYTDTQYF.

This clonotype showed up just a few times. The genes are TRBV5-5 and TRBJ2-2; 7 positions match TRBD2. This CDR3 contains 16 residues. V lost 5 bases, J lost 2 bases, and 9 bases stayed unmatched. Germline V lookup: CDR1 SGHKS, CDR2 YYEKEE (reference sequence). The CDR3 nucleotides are TGTGCCAGCAGTTTAGGTGCGGGGGAAAACACCGGGGAGCTGTTTTTT. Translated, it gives CASSLGAGENTGELFF.

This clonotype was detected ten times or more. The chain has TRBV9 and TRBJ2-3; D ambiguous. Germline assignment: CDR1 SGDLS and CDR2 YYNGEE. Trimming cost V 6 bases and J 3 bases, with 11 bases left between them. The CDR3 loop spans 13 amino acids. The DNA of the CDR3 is TGTGCCAGCAATTCAGTGGAGACAGATACGCAGTATTTT. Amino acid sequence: CASNSVETDTQYF.

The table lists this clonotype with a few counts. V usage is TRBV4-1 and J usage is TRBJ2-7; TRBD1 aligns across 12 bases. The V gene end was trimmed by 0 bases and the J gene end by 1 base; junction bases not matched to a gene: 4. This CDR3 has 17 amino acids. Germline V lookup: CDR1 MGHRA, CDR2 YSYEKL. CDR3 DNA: TGCGCCAGCAGCCAAGATGTGGGACAGGGGGCATCCTACGAGCAGTACGTC. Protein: CASSQDVGQGASYEQYV.

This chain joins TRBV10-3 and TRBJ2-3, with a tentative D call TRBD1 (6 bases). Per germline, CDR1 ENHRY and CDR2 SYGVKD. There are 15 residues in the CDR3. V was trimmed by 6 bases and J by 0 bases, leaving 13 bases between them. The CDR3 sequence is CAISRQATSTDTQYF. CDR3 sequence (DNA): TGTGCCATCAGCCGACAGGCGACTAGCACAGATACGCAGTATTTT.